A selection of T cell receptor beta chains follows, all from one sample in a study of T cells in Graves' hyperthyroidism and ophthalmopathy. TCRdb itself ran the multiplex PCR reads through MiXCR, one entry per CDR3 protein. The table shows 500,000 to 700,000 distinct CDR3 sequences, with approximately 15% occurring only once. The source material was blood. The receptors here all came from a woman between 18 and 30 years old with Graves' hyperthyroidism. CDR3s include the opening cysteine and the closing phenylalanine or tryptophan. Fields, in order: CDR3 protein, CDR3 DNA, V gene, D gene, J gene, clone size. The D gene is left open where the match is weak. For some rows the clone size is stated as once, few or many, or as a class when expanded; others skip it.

CASSSAGQGFDNEQFF	TGTGCCAGCAGCTCCGCGGGACAGGGTTTCGACAATGAGCAGTTCTTC	TRBV7-6	TRBD1	TRBJ2-1	few
CASSLAVYNEQFF	TGCGCCAGCAGCTTGGCGGTCTACAATGAGCAGTTCTTC	TRBV5-1	.	TRBJ2-1	many
CSARERDRGGETQYF	TGCAGTGCTAGAGAGAGGGACAGGGGTGGGGAGACCCAGTACTTC	TRBV20-1	TRBD1	TRBJ2-5	.
CSGGRGALSNQPQHF	TGCAGTGGGGGGCGGGGGGCGCTTAGCAATCAGCCCCAGCATTTT	TRBV20-1	.	TRBJ1-5	.
CSARGTVKNQPQHF	TGCAGTGCTAGGGGGACGGTGAAAAATCAGCCCCAGCATTTT	TRBV20-1	.	TRBJ1-5	.
CSAPTSGISDTQYF	TGCAGTGCCCCCACTAGCGGGATTTCAGATACGCAGTATTTT	TRBV20-1	TRBD2	TRBJ2-3	.
CASQTEYSNQPQHF	TGTGCCAGCCAGACAGAGTATAGCAATCAGCCCCAGCATTTT	TRBV2	.	TRBJ1-5	many
CSARGRTSSEEQFF	TGCAGTGCCAGGGGCCGGACTAGCTCAGAAGAGCAGTTCTTC	TRBV20-1	TRBD2	TRBJ2-1	.
CASSLSPRGAGELFF	TGTGCCAGCAGCCTAAGCCCCCGCGGGGCCGGGGAGCTGTTTTTT	TRBV12-3/TRBV12-4	.	TRBJ2-2	few
CASSTGGAKNIQYF	TGTGCCAGCAGTACCGGGGGGGCCAAAAACATTCAGTACTTC	TRBV12-3/TRBV12-4	TRBD2	TRBJ2-4	few
CSVEDLVGTGGNEQFF	TGCAGCGTTGAAGACCTAGTTGGGACAGGGGGCAATGAGCAGTTCTTC	TRBV29-1	TRBD1	TRBJ2-1	.
CASSQGLMNTDTQYF	TGTGCCAGCAGCCAGGGACTCATGAACACAGATACGCAGTATTTT	TRBV11-3	.	TRBJ2-3	many
CSARQADQPQHF	TGCAGTGCCCGACAGGCTGATCAGCCCCAGCATTTT	TRBV20-1	.	TRBJ1-5	many
CASSPTADRLSPLHF	TGCGCCAGCAGCCCTACAGCGGACAGGCTGAGCCCCCTCCACTTT	TRBV5-1	TRBD1	TRBJ1-6	many
CASSAWDRGFLAPSYNSPLHF	TGTGCCAGCAGTGCTTGGGACAGGGGGTTCCTCGCACCCTCCTATAATTCACCCCTCCACTTT	TRBV28	TRBD1	TRBJ1-6	.
CASSFQGGMDGYTF	TGTGCCAGCAGTTTTCAGGGAGGGATGGATGGCTACACCTTC	TRBV12-3/TRBV12-4	.	TRBJ1-2	many
CASSLWGTHMGTEAFF	TGTGCCAGCAGCTTGTGGGGGACCCATATGGGGACTGAAGCTTTCTTT	TRBV5-6	.	TRBJ1-1	few
CASSKSWAGELFF	TGTGCCAGCAGCAAAAGCTGGGCCGGGGAGCTGTTTTTT	TRBV7-9	.	TRBJ2-2	.
CASSQGWTLTGELFF	TGCGCCAGCAGCCAAGGGTGGACACTTACCGGGGAGCTGTTTTTT	TRBV4-3	.	TRBJ2-2	few
CSANPLGKDIDYGYTF	TGCAGTGCTAACCCCCTGGGGAAGGATATTGACTATGGCTACACCTTC	TRBV20-1	.	TRBJ1-2	few
CAAGQGGGTGELFF	TGTGCCGCTGGGCAGGGAGGGGGCACCGGGGAGCTGTTTTTT	TRBV6-1	.	TRBJ2-2	few
CASSVDLRTDTQYF	TGTGCCAGCAGCGTGGACCTACGCACAGATACGCAGTATTTT	TRBV9	.	TRBJ2-3	.
CASSPGGGLQETQYF	TGCGCCAGCAGCCCGGGGGGGGGTCTGCAAGAGACCCAGTACTTC	TRBV5-1	TRBD2	TRBJ2-5	.
CASSYQPTGLNEKLFF	TGCGCCAGCAGCTACCAACCTACAGGGCTTAATGAAAAACTGTTTTTT	TRBV5-1	.	TRBJ1-4	few
CASNRVGGNTEAFF	TGTGCCAGCAACCGTGTTGGGGGGAACACTGAAGCTTTCTTT	TRBV9	.	TRBJ1-1	.
CASSARTGGPYNEQFF	TGTGCCAGCAGCGCACGGACAGGGGGTCCCTACAATGAGCAGTTCTTC	TRBV9	TRBD1	TRBJ2-1	many
CASTHLRDTSDTQYF	TGCGCCAGCACCCACCTCCGGGACACCTCAGATACGCAGTATTTT	TRBV5-1	.	TRBJ2-3	many
CASIPPNTEAFF	TGTGCCAGCATTCCACCGAACACTGAAGCTTTCTTT	TRBV6-1	.	TRBJ1-1	few
CAGSPWGRIINEKLFF	TGTGCCGGCAGCCCCTGGGGACGGATAATAAATGAAAAACTGTTTTTT	TRBV5-6	.	TRBJ1-4	.
CASTRDMIYGYTF	TGTGCCAGCACTCGGGACATGATTTATGGCTACACCTTC	TRBV2	.	TRBJ1-2	many
CSASPGGTEAFF	TGCAGTGCTAGTCCGGGAGGCACTGAAGCTTTCTTT	TRBV20-1	.	TRBJ1-1	.
CASSAVRDRRYEQYF	TGTGCCAGCAGCGCCGTCCGGGACAGGCGCTACGAGCAGTACTTC	TRBV11-3	TRBD1	TRBJ2-7	many
CSARVSGYNSPLHF	TGCAGTGCTAGAGTGTCAGGTTACAATTCACCCCTCCACTTT	TRBV20-1	.	TRBJ1-6	few
CSARHGTGSYEQYF	TGCAGTGCTAGACACGGGACAGGCTCCTACGAGCAGTACTTC	TRBV20-1	TRBD1	TRBJ2-7	many
CASSTPSGRLYEQYF	TGTGCCAGCAGTACCCCCAGCGGGAGACTGTACGAGCAGTACTTC	TRBV28	TRBD2	TRBJ2-7	few
CASSSHLEAGELFF	TGTGCCAGCAGTTCCCATCTAGAGGCCGGGGAGCTGTTTTTT	TRBV6-2/TRBV6-3	.	TRBJ2-2	many
CASSQTGTDTEAFF	TGTGCCAGCAGTCAGACAGGGACGGACACTGAAGCTTTCTTT	TRBV12-3/TRBV12-4	TRBD1	TRBJ1-1	many
CASSYGPYLYEQYF	TGTGCCAGCAGTTACGGCCCCTATCTCTACGAGCAGTACTTC	TRBV6-7	.	TRBJ2-7	few